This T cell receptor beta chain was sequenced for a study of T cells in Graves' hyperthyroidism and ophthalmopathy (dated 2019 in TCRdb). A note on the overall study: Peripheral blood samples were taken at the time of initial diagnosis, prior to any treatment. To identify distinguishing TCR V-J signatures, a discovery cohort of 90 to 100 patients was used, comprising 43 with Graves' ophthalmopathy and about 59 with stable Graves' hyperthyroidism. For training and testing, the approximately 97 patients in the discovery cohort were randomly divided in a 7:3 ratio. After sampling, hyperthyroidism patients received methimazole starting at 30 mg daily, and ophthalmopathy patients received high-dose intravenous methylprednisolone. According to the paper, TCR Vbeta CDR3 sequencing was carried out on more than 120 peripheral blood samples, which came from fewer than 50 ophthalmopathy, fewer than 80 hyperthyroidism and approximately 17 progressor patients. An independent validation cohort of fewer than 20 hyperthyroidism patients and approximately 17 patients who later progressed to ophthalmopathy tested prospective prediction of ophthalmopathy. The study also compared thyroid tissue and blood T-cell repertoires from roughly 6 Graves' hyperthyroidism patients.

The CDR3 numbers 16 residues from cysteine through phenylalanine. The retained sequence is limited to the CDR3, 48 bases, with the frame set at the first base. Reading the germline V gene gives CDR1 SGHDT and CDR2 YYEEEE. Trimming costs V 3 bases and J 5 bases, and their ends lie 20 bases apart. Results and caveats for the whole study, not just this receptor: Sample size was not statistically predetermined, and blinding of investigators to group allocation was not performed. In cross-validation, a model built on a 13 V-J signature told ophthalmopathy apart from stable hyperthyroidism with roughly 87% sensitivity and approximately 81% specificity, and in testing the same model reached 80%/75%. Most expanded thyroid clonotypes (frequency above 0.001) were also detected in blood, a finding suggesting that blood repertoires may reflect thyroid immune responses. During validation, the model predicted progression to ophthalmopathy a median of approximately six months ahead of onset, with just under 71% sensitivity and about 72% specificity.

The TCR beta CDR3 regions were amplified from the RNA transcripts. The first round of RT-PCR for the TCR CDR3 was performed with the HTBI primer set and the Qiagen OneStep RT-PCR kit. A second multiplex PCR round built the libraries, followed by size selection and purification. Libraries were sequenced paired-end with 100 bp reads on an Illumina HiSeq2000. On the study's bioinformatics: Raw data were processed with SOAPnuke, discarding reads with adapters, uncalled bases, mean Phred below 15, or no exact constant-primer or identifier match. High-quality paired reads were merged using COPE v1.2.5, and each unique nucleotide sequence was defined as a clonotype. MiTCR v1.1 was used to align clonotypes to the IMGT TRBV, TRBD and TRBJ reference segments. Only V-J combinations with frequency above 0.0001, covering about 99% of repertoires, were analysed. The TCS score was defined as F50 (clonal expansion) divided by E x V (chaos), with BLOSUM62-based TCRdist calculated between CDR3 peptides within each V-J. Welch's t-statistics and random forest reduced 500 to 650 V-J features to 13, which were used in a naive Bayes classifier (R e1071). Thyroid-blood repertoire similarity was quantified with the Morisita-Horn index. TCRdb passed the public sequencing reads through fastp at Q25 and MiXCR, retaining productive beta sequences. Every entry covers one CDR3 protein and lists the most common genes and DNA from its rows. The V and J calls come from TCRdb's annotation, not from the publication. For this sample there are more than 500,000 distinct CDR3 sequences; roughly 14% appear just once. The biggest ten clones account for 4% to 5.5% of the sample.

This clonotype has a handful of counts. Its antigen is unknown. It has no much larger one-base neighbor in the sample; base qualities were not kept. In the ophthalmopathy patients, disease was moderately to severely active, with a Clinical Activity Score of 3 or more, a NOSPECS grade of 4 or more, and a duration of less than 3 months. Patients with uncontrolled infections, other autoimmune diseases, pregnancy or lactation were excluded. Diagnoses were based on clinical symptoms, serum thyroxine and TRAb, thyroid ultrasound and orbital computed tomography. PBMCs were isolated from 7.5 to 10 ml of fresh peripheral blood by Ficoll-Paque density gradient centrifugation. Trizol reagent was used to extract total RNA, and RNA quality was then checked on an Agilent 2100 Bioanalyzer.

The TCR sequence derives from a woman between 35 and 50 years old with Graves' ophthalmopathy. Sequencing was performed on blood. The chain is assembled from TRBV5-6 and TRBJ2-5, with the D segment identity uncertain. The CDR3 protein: CASSSGHYQIGETQYF. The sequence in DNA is TGTGCCAGCAGCTCAGGCCACTACCAGATTGGGGAGACCCAGTACTTC.